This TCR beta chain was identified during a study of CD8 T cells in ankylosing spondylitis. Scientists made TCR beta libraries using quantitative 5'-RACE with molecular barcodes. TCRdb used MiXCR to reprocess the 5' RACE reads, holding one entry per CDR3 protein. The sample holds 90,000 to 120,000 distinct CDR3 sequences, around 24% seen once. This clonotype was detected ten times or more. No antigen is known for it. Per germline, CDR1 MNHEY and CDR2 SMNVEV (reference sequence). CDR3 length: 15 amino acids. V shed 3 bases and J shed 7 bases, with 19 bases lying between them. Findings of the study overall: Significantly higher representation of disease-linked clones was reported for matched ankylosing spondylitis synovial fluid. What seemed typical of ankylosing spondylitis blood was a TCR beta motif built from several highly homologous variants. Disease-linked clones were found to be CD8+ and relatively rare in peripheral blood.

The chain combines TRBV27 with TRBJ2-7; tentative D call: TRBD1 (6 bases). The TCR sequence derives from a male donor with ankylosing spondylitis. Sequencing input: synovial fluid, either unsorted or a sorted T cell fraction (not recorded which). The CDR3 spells CASSFWGPRWGEQYF. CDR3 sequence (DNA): TGTGCCAGCAGTTTCTGGGGGCCACGGTGGGGGGAGCAGTACTTC.